The 22 T cell receptor beta chains reported below all come from one sample, sequenced in a study of T cells in Graves' hyperthyroidism and ophthalmopathy. Amplification targeted TCR beta CDR3 regions from RNA transcripts. Carried out on the TCR CDR3, a first-round RT-PCR used the HTBI primer set. Each CDR3 protein is one row after TCRdb ran MiXCR on the multiplex PCR reads. The table has roughly 570,000 distinct CDR3 sequences, about half seen once; the top ten hold around 7.7%. Specimen: peripheral blood or thyroid tissue (not recorded which). Source of these receptors: a woman younger than 30 with Graves' hyperthyroidism.

This clonotype was observed at least ten times. This chain joins TRBV2 and TRBJ1-1; the D is unclear. Trimming removed 7 bases at V and 1 base at J, with 13 bases between. The germline V gene has CDR1 SNHLY and CDR2 FYNNEI. This CDR3 spans 14 amino acids. Here the CDR3 DNA reads TGTGCCAGCAACCTAAACCGGGGGAACACTGAAGCTTTCTTT. Translation gives CASNLNRGNTEAFF.

In its sample, this clonotype was seen many times. The CDR3 here is CASSGDSHLYEQYF. CDR3 coding DNA: TGTGCCAGCAGCGGGGACAGCCATCTCTACGAGCAGTACTTC. The chain links TRBV5-6 to TRBJ2-7, with TRBD1 matching over 7 bases. This CDR3 has 14 residues. Trimming at V came to 4 bases and at J to 3 bases, leaving 7 bases not matched to a gene. Germline V gene data show CDR1 as SGHDT and CDR2 as YYEEEE.

This clonotype has at least ten counts. The chain couples TRBV11-3 to TRBJ2-5, with 7 bases identical to TRBD1. The germline gives CDR1 SGHNT, CDR2 YENEEA. The CDR3 has 15 residues. The V and J ends lost 5 bases and 5 bases, in that order; junction bases with no gene match: 11. CDR3 loop: CASSLGQPWGETQYF. CDR3 nucleotide sequence: TGTGCCAGCAGCCTGGGACAGCCTTGGGGGGAGACCCAGTACTTC.

The rearrangement joins TRBV2 to TRBJ1-6; D uncertain. This CDR3 spans 11 amino acids. CDR1 and CDR2 (germline): SNHLY, FYNNEI. Trimming took off 1 base at V and 14 bases at J, with 6 bases between the two ends. As DNA, the CDR3 is TGTGCCAGCAGTGAAGTGGCTGCCCTCCACTTT. Translating gives CASSEVAALHF. Variable domain in full (rest from reference TRBV2 and TRBJ1-6): EPEVTQTPSHQVTQMGQEVILRCVPISNHLYFYWYRQILGQKVEFLVSFYNNEISEKSEIFDDQFSVERPDGSNFTLKIRSTKLEDSAMYFCASSEVAALHFGNGTRLTVT.

The gene calls are TRBV20-1 and TRBJ2-7; a weak D match, TRBD2 (6 bases). V was trimmed by 6 bases and J by 4 bases, leaving 13 bases between them. Germline CDR1 is DFQATT and CDR2 is SNEGSKA (reference sequence). The CDR3 contains 12 residues. As DNA, the CDR3 is TGCAGTGCATCTGTGGGGGGTTACGAGCAGTACTTC. It is translated as CSASVGGYEQYF.

The table lists this clonotype with a few counts. The rearrangement uses TRBV6-5 and TRBJ2-2; D uncertain. V shed 4 bases and J shed 0 bases, with 12 bases lying between them. This CDR3 has 16 amino acids. In germline, CDR1 is MNHEY, CDR2 SVGAGI. The CDR3 region has the DNA TGTGCCAGCAGTTTAGTCCCAAGAGCGAACACCGGGGAGCTGTTTTTT. Its protein is CASSLVPRANTGELFF.

This chain links TRBV2 with TRBJ2-5; TRBD2 aligns across 8 bases. Trimming at V came to 6 bases and at J to 5 bases, leaving 11 bases not matched to a gene. The germline V gene has CDR1 SNHLY and CDR2 FYNNEI. CDR3 length equals 15 residues. CDR3 region: CASSSGLVGGETQYF. As DNA, the CDR3 is TGTGCCAGCAGCTCGGGACTAGTGGGAGGGGAGACCCAGTACTTC.

For this clonotype: Here the CDR3 omits its conserved ending phenylalanine or tryptophan, so a read error is the likely source. The limits of the CDR3 on the DNA are not certain, so only TCRdb's listed CDR3 is given. V and J are TRBV10-3 and TRBJ1-3; TRBD1 was called by the table and not checked on the DNA. The CDR3 is 9 amino acids long, termini counted. Germline CDR1 is ENHRY and CDR2 is SYGVKD. The CDR3 reads CAISGQVVG.

This clonotype was observed many times. The rearrangement uses TRBV12-3 or TRBV12-4 and TRBJ2-5, with TRBD1 as a possible D gene (6 bases). Between the trimmed V and J ends, which lost 7 bases and 2 bases, there was a span of 14 bases. The CDR3 extends over 14 amino acids. The CDR3 region is CASTRQVPQETQYF. In DNA form, the CDR3 reads TGTGCCAGCACCAGACAGGTCCCGCAAGAGACCCAGTACTTC.

This clonotype has at least ten counts. V gene TRBV15 combines with J gene TRBJ1-4, with a tentative D call TRBD1 (5 bases). Between the trimmed V and J ends, which lost 0 bases and 7 bases, there was a span of 21 bases. Germline V gene data show CDR1 as LNHNV and CDR2 as YYDKDF (reference sequence). This CDR3 is built from 18 residues. CDR3 DNA: TGTGCCACCAGCAGAGATTCCCGAACAGGAACCTCCTTTGAAAAACTGTTTTTT. It codes for CATSRDSRTGTSFEKLFF.

This clonotype was counted many times. The chain is built from TRBV9 and TRBJ2-7; the D is unclear. CDR1 SGDLS and CDR2 YYNGEE come from the germline V gene. The CDR3 loop spans 13 amino acids. Trimming cost V 4 bases and J 4 bases, with 12 bases left between them. The CDR3 nucleotides are TGTGCCAGCAGCCCCTACGGTGAATACGAGCAGTACTTC. Protein product: CASSPYGEYEQYF.

The chain has TRBV24-1 and TRBJ1-2, with D perhaps matching TRBD1 (6 bases). Trimming took 6 bases from V and 4 from J, leaving 17 bases between them. Germline loops: CDR1 KGHDR, CDR2 SFDVKD. CDR3 length equals 15 residues. The CDR3 region is CATSSTAGEGYGYTF. The CDR3 DNA reads as TGTGCCACCAGTTCGACTGCAGGGGAGGGCTATGGCTACACCTTC.

Only one count was recorded for this clonotype. This chain connects TRBV10-3 to TRBJ1-1, with a tentative D call TRBD1 (5 bases). V shed 10 bases and J shed 0 bases, with 12 bases lying between them. The CDR3 is made up of 13 amino acids. In germline, CDR1 is ENHRY, CDR2 SYGVKD. The CDR3 coding sequence is TGTGCCACCGGGCAGGGCATGAACACTGAAGCTTTCTTT. This gives the protein CATGQGMNTEAFF.

This clonotype was detected many times. The J gene is TRBJ1-5, the V gene TRBV25-1, with TRBD1 identical over 7 bases. Germline CDR1 reads MGHDK; CDR2 reads SYGVNS. With 4 bases clipped from V and 7 bases from J, the junction kept 4 bases outside the gene matches. The CDR3 sequence is 13 residues long. The CDR3 nucleotides are TGTGCCAGCAGTGCCACAGGGGTGCAGCCCCAGCATTTT. Amino acid sequence: CASSATGVQPQHF.

This chain joins TRBV25-1 and TRBJ2-7; weak D call: TRBD2 (5 bases). The germline CDR1 and CDR2 sequences are MGHDK and SYGVNS. The CDR3 is made up of 13 amino acids. Trimming pared 6 bases from V and 7 bases from J, leaving 16 bases between. Here the CDR3 DNA reads TGTGCCAGCAGCTTCGCCGGGATTTGGGAGCAGTACTTC. This sequence encodes CASSFAGIWEQYF.

This clonotype was recorded many times. The rearrangement uses TRBV18 and TRBJ1-5, with 7 bases identical to TRBD1. Per the germline V gene, CDR1 is KGHSH and CDR2 is LQKENI. V was clipped by 3 bases and J by 5 bases; unmatched bases: 1. The CDR3 has 13 residues. The CDR3 bases are TGTGCCAGCTCACCGGGACAGCATCAGCCCCAGCATTTT. It yields the protein CASSPGQHQPQHF.

This chain uses TRBV24-1 with TRBJ2-5; 8 nucleotides line up with TRBD2. CDR3 length: 15 residues. V dropped 5 bases and J dropped 3; count of bases not matched to a gene: 7. Germline V gene lookup returns CDR1 KGHDR and CDR2 SFDVKD. The CDR3 DNA is TGTGCCACCAGTGCCCCGGGGGGGGGCAAAGAGACCCAGTACTTC. It codes for CATSAPGGGKETQYF.

This chain uses TRBV27 with TRBJ2-5; 9 nucleotides line up with TRBD1. Trimming removed 3 bases from V and 4 bases from J; junction bases left unmatched: 9. Germline V CDR1 and CDR2: MNHEY, SMNVEV (reference sequence). The CDR3 sequence is 16 residues long. CDR3 amino acids: CASSFQGTGYRETQYF. In DNA, the CDR3 is TGTGCCAGCAGTTTCCAGGGGACAGGGTATCGAGAGACCCAGTACTTC.

V is TRBV29-1 and J is TRBJ1-1; 7 nucleotides agree with TRBD1. Germline CDR1 reads SQVTM; CDR2 reads ANQGSEA. The CDR3 extends over 12 amino acids. V was pared by 7 bases and J by 3 bases, with 5 bases of the junction left unmatched. The CDR3, as DNA: TGCAGCGCTAGACAGGGTTACACTGAAGCTTTCTTT. Amino acid sequence: CSARQGYTEAFF.

The V and J genes are TRBV4-2 and TRBJ1-5; no reliable D call. V lost 2 bases and J lost 15, with 17 bases in between. The germline CDR1 and CDR2 sequences are LGHNA and YNFKEQ. The CDR3 runs to 13 residues. The CDR3 DNA is TGTGCCAGCAGCCAAATCATCGGCGGGCCCGGGCATTTT. Translated, it gives CASSQIIGGPGHF.

The CDR3 nucleotides read TGTGCCAGCAGCTTAGGGTCCTGGCATTTT. This encodes CASSLGSWHF. The chain is built from TRBV7-2 and TRBJ1-5, with D hard to call. The CDR3 covers 10 residues. The germline gives CDR1 SGHTA, CDR2 FQGNSA. V was pared by 1 base and J by 15 bases, with 7 bases between.

V usage is TRBV7-9 and J usage is TRBJ1-6; a possible D gene is TRBD1 (6 bases). The CDR3 contains 14 residues. The V gene lost 5 bases and the J gene lost 7 bases, with 12 bases spanning the gap. Germline V gene data show CDR1 as SEHNR and CDR2 as FQNEAQ (reference sequence). CDR3 sequence: CASSPPGANSPLHF. The CDR3 DNA is TGTGCCAGCAGCCCACCGGGGGCCAATTCACCCCTCCACTTT.